The rows below give T cell receptor beta chains drawn from one sample of a study of cytotoxic CD8 clonotypes in ibrutinib-treated CLL. Method: immunoSEQ multiplex PCR; TCRdb's copy keeps in-frame clones and lacks some. This sample has over 200,000 clones, with 70% found just once. The material sequenced was PBMCs, taken after 12 months of ibrutinib treatment. Receptors were obtained from a human donor with chronic lymphocytic leukemia. The CDR3 runs from the conserved cysteine through the conserved F or W. A D gene is named only where the DNA matches it firmly. The size field is filled for only some rows; it gives once, few, many or a size class.

15	.	TRBD1	TRBJ2-7	TRBV6-5	TGTGCCAGCAGTTACTCGCCGACAGGGCCACACGAGCAGTACTTC	CASSYSPTGPHEQYF
22	.	TRBD1	TRBJ1-5	TRBV30	TGTGCCTGGAGGGTGTCCCTCTTCTTGGGACAGGGGGCGCAGAAAAGCAATCAGCCCCAGCATTTT	CAWRVSLFLGQGAQKSNQPQHF
14	.	.	TRBJ1-2	TRBV5-1	TGCGCCAGCAGCTTGGTCGGACAGAACTATGGCTACACCTTC	CASSLVGQNYGYTF
13	.	.	TRBJ1-1	TRBV11-3	TGTGCCAGCAGCTCAGGAGGGGTAGGCGAGGCTTTCTTT	CASSSGGVGEAFF
13	.	.	TRBJ1-2	TRBV2	TGTGCCAGCAAAAAGGGTCAAGACTATGGCTACACCTTC	CASKKGQDYGYTF
15	few	.	TRBJ1-1	TRBV15	TGTGCCACCAGCAGAGATCCTAGGACAGACACTGAAGCTTTCTTT	CATSRDPRTDTEAFF
15	.	.	TRBJ1-3	TRBV6-5	TGTGCCAGCAGTTACTCGTTACAATCGGGAAACACCATATATTTT	CASSYSLQSGNTIYF
14	few	.	TRBJ1-1	TRBV9	TGTGCCAGCAGCGTCTCGGGGGGGAACACTGAAGCTTTCTTT	CASSVSGGNTEAFF
13	.	TRBD1	TRBJ2-1	TRBV4-2	TGTGCCAGCAGCCATCAACAGGGGACTGAGCAGTTCTTC	CASSHQQGTEQFF
13	many	.	TRBJ1-5	TRBV9	TGTGCCAGCAGCCTGAGTCCGGGTCAGCCCCAGCATTTT	CASSLSPGQPQHF
11	.	.	TRBJ1-2	TRBV29-1	TGCAGCGTTGGAGGGATAAATGGCTACACCTTC	CSVGGINGYTF
17	.	.	TRBJ2-7	TRBV4-3	TGCGCCAGCAGCCAAGATTGGGTTCGAGTCCTCTCCTACGAGCAGTACTTC	CASSQDWVRVLSYEQYF
14	.	.	TRBJ2-6	TRBV5-1	TGCGCCAGCAGCTTAGGCTCTGGGGCCAACGTCCTGACTTTC	CASSLGSGANVLTF
16	.	.	TRBJ2-5	TRBV9	TGTGCCAGCAGCTGGAGGGGTCTACCCGAGGAGGAGACCCAGTACTTC	CASSWRGLPEEETQYF
15	.	TRBD1	TRBJ2-7	TRBV18	TGTGCCAGCTCACCCTGGGACAGCAACTCCTACGAGCAGTACTTC	CASSPWDSNSYEQYF
16	.	.	TRBJ1-4	TRBV4-1	TGCGCCAGCAGCCAAGATGCGGACTCCCGGAATGAAAAACTGTTTTTT	CASSQDADSRNEKLFF
18	.	.	TRBJ1-3	TRBV5-1	TGCGCCAGCAGCTTGGAAACGCTTACCGTCCTCTCTGGAAACACCATATATTTT	CASSLETLTVLSGNTIYF
13	.	TRBD1	TRBJ2-7	TRBV6-6	TGTGCCAGCACTAAGGACAGGGGGAACGAGCAGTACTTC	CASTKDRGNEQYF
15	few	.	TRBJ1-1	TRBV5-1	TGCGCCAGCAGCGTCCATACCGCAGGAGACACTGAAGCTTTCTTT	CASSVHTAGDTEAFF
11	.	.	TRBJ1-2	TRBV20-1	TGCAGTGCTAGAAGGGGCTATGGCTACACCTTC	CSARRGYGYTF
12	.	.	TRBJ2-1	TRBV29-1	TGCAGCGTTGACACCTCCCACAATGAGCAGTTCTTC	CSVDTSHNEQFF
16	.	.	TRBJ1-1	TRBV28	TGTGCCAGCAGTTTATCGGGCAGGGGATCGCGCACTGAAGCTTTCTTT	CASSLSGRGSRTEAFF
13	.	.	TRBJ1-2	TRBV6-1	TGTGCCAGCAGTGAATTACAGCACTATGGCTACACCTTC	CASSELQHYGYTF
16	.	TRBD1	TRBJ1-1	TRBV5-1	TGCGCCAGCAGCTTGGGGGACAGGGGAATTGACACTGAAGCTTTCTTT	CASSLGDRGIDTEAFF
13	.	.	TRBJ2-7	TRBV27	TGTGCCAGCAGACAACAGGGACCCTACGAGCAGTACTTC	CASRQQGPYEQYF
15	.	TRBD1	TRBJ1-3	TRBV7-2	TGTGCCAGCAGCTTATCCAGGGGGCCCGGAAACACCATATATTTT	CASSLSRGPGNTIYF
18	.	TRBD2	TRBJ2-1	TRBV4-2	TGTGCCAGCAGCCAAGAACCCGCATCGGCGGGGGGGCTTAATGAGCAGTTCTTC	CASSQEPASAGGLNEQFF
15	.	TRBD2	TRBJ2-2	TRBV5-1	TGCGCCAGCAGCTCTCGGGAGGTTAACACCGGGGAGCTGTTTTTT	CASSSREVNTGELFF
14	few	.	TRBJ1-2	TRBV11-2	TGTGCCAGCAGCCAAAACGTGCAAGCTAGGGGCTACACCTTC	CASSQNVQARGYTF
15	few	.	TRBJ2-1	TRBV6-6	TGTGCCAGCAGAACGGGGGACTTAGGTTACAATGAGCAGTTCTTC	CASRTGDLGYNEQFF
15	.	TRBD1	TRBJ2-7	TRBV11-3	TGTGCCAGCAGGTTACCCCAGGGGGCCCCCTACGAGCAGTACTTC	CASRLPQGAPYEQYF
13	.	.	TRBJ1-5	TRBV30	TGTGCCTGTCAACATAATAGCAATCAGCCCCAGCATTTT	CACQHNSNQPQHF
12	few	.	TRBJ1-1	TRBV27	TGTGCCAGCAGAGGACAGTACACTGAAGCTTTCTTT	CASRGQYTEAFF
15	.	.	TRBJ1-5	TRBV5-1	TGCGCCAGCAGCCATGGGACGGCTAGTAATCAGCCCCAGCATTTT	CASSHGTASNQPQHF
15	.	TRBD1	TRBJ1-4	TRBV27	TGTGCCAGCAGTCCGGGACAGGGGTCAGGAGTGCGACTGTTTTTT	CASSPGQGSGVRLFF
12	.	.	TRBJ2-7	TRBV28	TGTGCCAGCGGGGCAGGCGAACGTGAGCAGTACTTC	CASGAGEREQYF
13	.	.	TRBJ2-5	TRBV7-9	TGTGCCAGCAGCGTAGGGGCATTAGAGACCCAGTACTTC	CASSVGALETQYF
14	.	.	TRBJ2-2	TRBV19	TGTGCCGGCCGGACCAGGGTCAACACCGGGGAGCTGTTTTTT	CAGRTRVNTGELFF
15	few	.	TRBJ2-3	TRBV4-1	TGCGCCAGCAGCCACCCTTGGGGTACCACAGATACGCAGTATTTT	CASSHPWGTTDTQYF
15	few	TRBD1	TRBJ2-2	TRBV7-2	TGTGCCAGCAGCCGTAACAGGGGAACCACCGGGGAGCTGTTTTTT	CASSRNRGTTGELFF
14	.	.	TRBJ1-4	TRBV18	TGTGCCAGCACAGAGTATGCAACTAATGAAAAACTGTTTTTT	CASTEYATNEKLFF
14	.	.	TRBJ2-5	TRBV7-9	TGTGCCAGCAGCCCCTCGCAGGTTCGGGAGACCCAGTACTTC	CASSPSQVRETQYF
15	.	.	TRBJ1-2	TRBV4-3	TGCGCCAGCAGCCAAGATTCACAGGGATACTATGGCTACACCTTC	CASSQDSQGYYGYTF
16	once	.	TRBJ1-1	TRBV27	TGTGCCAGCAGTCCTTCCAAGGGGGGCTATAACACTGAAGCTTTCTTT	CASSPSKGGYNTEAFF
18	.	TRBD1	TRBJ1-3	TRBV18	TGTGCCAGCACCCCCGGGACAGGAGACTCTTACTCTGGAAACACCATATATTTT	CASTPGTGDSYSGNTIYF
13	few	.	TRBJ2-7	TRBV6-1	TGTGCCAGCAAATGGGGCAGTCGGCACGAGCAGTACTTC	CASKWGSRHEQYF
15	.	.	TRBJ2-2	TRBV30	TGTGCCTGGAGGATCAGCCCCCAGGGGCCCGGGGAGCTGTTTTTT	CAWRISPQGPGELFF